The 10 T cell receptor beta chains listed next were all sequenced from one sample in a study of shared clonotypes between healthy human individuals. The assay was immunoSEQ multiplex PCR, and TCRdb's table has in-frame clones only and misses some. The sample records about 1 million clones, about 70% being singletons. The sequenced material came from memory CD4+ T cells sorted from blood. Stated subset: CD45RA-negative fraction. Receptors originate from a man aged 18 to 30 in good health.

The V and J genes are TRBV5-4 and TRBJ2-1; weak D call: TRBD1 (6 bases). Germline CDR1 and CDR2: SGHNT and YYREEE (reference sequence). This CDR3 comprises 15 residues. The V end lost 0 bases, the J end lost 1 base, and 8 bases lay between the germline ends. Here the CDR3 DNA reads TGTGCCAGCAGCTTGGACAGGGTTTCCTACAATGAGCAGTTCTTC. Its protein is CASSLDRVSYNEQFF.

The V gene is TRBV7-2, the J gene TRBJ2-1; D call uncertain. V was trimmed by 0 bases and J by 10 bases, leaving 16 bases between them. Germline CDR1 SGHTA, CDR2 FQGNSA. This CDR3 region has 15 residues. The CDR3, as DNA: TGTGCCAGCAGCTTAGCCAATGTAGGGCGCTCGGAGCAGTTCTTC. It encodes CASSLANVGRSEQFF.

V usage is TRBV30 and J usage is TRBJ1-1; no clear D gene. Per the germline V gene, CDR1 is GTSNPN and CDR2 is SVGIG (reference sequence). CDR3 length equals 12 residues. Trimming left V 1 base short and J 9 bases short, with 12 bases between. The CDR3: CAWSGAGPKAFF. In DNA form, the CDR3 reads TGTGCCTGGAGTGGGGCTGGACCGAAAGCTTTCTTT.

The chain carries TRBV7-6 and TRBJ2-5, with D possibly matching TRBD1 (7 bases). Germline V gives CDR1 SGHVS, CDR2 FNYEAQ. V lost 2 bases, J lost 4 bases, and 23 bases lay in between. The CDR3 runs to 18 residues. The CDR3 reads CASSLTLQGGRGRETQYF. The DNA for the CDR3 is TGTGCCAGCAGCTTAACACTCCAGGGGGGCCGGGGTAGAGAGACCCAGTACTTC. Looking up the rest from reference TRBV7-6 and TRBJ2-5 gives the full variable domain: GAGVSQSPRYKVTKRGQDVALRCDPISGHVSLYWYRQALGQGPEFLTYFNYEAQQDKSGLPNDRFSAERPEGSISTLTIQRTEQRDSAMYRCASSLTLQGGRGRETQYFGPGTRLLVL.

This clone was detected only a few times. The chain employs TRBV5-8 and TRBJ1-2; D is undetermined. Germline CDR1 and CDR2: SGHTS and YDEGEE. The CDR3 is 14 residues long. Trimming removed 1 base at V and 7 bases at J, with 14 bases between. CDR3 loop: CASSLPWVSGGYTF. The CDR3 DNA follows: TGTGCCAGCAGCTTGCCTTGGGTATCGGGTGGCTACACCTTC. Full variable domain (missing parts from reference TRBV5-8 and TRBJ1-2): EAGVTQSPTHLIKTRGQQATLRCSPISGHTSVYWYQQALGLGLQFLLWYDEGEERNRGNFPPRFSGRQFPNYSSELNVNALELEDSALYLCASSLPWVSGGYTFGSGTRLTVV.

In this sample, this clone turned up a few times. As DNA, the CDR3 is TGTGCCAGCAGCTCGGCCCTGGAGCAGTTCTTC. This encodes CASSSALEQFF. J is TRBJ2-1 and V is TRBV7-2; D not resolved. The germline gives CDR1 SGHTA, CDR2 FQGNSA. The germline V and J ends were trimmed by 4 bases and 10 bases, with 8 bases remaining between them. The CDR3 consists of 11 residues. Full variable domain (missing parts from reference TRBV7-2 and TRBJ2-1): GAGVSQSPSNKVTEKGKDVELRCDPISGHTALYWYRQSLGQGLEFLIYFQGNSAPDKSGLPSDRFSAERTGGSVSTLTIQRTQQEDSAVYLCASSSALEQFFGPGTRLTVL.

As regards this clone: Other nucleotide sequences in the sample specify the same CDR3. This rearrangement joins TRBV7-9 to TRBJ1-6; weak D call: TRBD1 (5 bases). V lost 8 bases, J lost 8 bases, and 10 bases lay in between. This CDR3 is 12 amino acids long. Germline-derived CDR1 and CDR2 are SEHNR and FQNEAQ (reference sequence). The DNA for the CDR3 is TGTGCCAGCGGAACAGGAGATTCACCCCTCCACTTT. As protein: CASGTGDSPLHF.

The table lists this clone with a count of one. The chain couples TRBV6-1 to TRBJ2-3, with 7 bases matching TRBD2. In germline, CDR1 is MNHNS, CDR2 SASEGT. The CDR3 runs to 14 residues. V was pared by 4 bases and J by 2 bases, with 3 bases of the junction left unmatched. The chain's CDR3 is CASSASGFTDTQYF. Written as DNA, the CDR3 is TGTGCCAGCAGTGCTAGCGGCTTCACAGATACGCAGTATTTT.

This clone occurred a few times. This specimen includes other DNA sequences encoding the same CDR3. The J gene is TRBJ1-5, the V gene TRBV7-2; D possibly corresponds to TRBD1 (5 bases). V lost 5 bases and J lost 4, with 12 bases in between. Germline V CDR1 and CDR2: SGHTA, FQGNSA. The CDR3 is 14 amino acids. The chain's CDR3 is CASSLGRGNQPQHF. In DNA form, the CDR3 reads TGTGCCAGCAGCCTGGGACGGGGAAATCAGCCCCAGCATTTT.

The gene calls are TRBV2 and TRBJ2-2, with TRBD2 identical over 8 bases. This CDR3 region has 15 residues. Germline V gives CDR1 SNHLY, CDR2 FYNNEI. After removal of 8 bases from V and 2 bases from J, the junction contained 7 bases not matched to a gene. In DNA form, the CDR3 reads TGTGCCAGCCTACCTAGCGGGCGAAACACCGGGGAGCTGTTTTTT. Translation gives CASLPSGRNTGELFF.